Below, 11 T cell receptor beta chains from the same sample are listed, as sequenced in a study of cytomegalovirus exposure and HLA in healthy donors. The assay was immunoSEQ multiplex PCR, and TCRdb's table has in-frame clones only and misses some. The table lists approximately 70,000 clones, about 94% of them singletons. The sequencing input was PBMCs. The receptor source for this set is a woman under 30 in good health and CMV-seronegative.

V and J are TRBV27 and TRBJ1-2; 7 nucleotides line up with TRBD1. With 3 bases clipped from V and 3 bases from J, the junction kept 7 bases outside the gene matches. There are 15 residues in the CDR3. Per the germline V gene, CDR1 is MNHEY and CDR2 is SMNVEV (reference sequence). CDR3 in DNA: TGTGCCAGCAGTTTTATGTCTACAGGGGACTATGGCTACACCTTC. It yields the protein CASSFMSTGDYGYTF.

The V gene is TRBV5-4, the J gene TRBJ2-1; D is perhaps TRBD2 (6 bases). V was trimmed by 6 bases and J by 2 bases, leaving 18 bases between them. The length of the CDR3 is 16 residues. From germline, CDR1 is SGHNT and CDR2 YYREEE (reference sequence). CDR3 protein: CASTPSHGTPYNEQFF. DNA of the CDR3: TGTGCCAGCACGCCCTCCCACGGGACTCCCTACAATGAGCAGTTCTTC.

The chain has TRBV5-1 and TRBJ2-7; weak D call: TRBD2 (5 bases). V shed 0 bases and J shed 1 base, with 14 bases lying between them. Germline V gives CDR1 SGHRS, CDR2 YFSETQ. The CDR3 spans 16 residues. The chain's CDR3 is CASSLAKKGASYEQYF. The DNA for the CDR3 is TGCGCCAGCAGCTTGGCTAAGAAGGGAGCTTCCTACGAGCAGTACTTC.

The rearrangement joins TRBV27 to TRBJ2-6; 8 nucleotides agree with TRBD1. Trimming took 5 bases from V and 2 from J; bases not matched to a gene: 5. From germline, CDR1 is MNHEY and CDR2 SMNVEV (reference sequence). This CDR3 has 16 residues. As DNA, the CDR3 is TGTGCCAGCAGTGACAGGGGAGTGGCTGGGGCCAACGTCCTGACTTTC. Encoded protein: CASSDRGVAGANVLTF.

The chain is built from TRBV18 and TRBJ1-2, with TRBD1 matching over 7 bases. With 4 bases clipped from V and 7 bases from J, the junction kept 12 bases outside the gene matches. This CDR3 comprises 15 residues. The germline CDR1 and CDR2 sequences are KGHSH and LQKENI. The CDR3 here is CASSLGQKGEGGYTF. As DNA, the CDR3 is TGTGCCAGCTCACTGGGACAGAAGGGTGAGGGTGGCTACACCTTC. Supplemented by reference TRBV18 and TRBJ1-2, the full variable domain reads NAGVMQNPRHLVRRRGQEARLRCSPMKGHSHVYWYRQLPEEGLKFMVYLQKENIIDESGMPKERFSAEFPKEGPSILRIQQVVRGDSAAYFCASSLGQKGEGGYTFGSGTRLTVV.

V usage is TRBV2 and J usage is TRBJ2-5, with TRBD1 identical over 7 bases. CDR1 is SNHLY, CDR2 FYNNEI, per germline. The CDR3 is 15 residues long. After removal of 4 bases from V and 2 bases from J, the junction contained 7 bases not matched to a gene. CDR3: CASSGLGQLQETQYF. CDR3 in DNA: TGTGCCAGCAGTGGGTTGGGACAGCTTCAAGAGACCCAGTACTTC. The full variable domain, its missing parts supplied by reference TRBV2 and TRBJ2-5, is EPEVTQTPSHQVTQMGQEVILRCVPISNHLYFYWYRQILGQKVEFLVSFYNNEISEKSEIFDDQFSVERPDGSNFTLKIRSTKLEDSAMYFCASSGLGQLQETQYFGPGTRLLVL.

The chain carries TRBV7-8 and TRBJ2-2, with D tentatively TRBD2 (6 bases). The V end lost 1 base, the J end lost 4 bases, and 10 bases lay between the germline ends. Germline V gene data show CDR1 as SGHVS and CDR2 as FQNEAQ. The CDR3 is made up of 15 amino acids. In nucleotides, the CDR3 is TGTGCCAGCAGCTTAGAACTAGCCCCCACCGGGGAGCTGTTTTTT. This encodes CASSLELAPTGELFF.

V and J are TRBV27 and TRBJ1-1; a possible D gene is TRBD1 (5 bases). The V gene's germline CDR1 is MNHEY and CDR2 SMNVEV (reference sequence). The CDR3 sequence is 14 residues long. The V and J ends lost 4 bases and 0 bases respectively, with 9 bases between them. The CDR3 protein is CASSSQGMNTEAFF. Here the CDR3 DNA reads TGTGCCAGCAGTTCCCAGGGTATGAACACTGAAGCTTTCTTT.

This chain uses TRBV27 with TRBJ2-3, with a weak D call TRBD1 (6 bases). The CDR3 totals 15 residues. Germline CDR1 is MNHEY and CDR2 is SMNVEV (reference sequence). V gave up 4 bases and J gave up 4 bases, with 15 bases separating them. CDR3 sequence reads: CASSSTGNGADTQYF. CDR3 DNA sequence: TGTGCCAGCAGTTCCACAGGGAATGGGGCAGATACGCAGTATTTT.

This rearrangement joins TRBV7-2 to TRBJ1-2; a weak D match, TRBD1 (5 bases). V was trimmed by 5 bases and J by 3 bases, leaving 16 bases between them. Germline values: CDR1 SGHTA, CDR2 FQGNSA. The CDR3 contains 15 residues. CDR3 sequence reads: CASSPREGSDYGYTF. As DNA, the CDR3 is TGTGCCAGCAGCCCACGGGAGGGGTCGGACTATGGCTACACCTTC. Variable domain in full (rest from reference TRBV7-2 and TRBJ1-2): GAGVSQSPSNKVTEKGKDVELRCDPISGHTALYWYRQSLGQGLEFLIYFQGNSAPDKSGLPSDRFSAERTGGSVSTLTIQRTQQEDSAVYLCASSPREGSDYGYTFGSGTRLTVV.

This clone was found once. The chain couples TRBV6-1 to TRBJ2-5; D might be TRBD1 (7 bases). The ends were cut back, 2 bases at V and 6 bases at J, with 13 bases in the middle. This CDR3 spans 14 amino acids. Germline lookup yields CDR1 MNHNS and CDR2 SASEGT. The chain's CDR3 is CASSEQGGRKTQYF. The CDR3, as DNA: TGTGCCAGCAGTGAACAGGGGGGCAGGAAGACCCAGTACTTC.